Following are 17 T cell receptor beta chains from one sample sequenced in a study of blood T cell repertoires in COVID-19. Generated by immunoSEQ multiplex PCR, the TCRdb table keeps only in-frame clones and is missing some. This sample has about 320,000 clones; almost 85% occur once, and the top ten carry approximately 7.5%. The sequenced material came from peripheral blood. The receptor set was obtained from a human donor in a cohort sampled during active COVID-19.

The rearrangement uses TRBV6-1 and TRBJ1-3; unclear D gene. Germline V gives CDR1 MNHNS, CDR2 SASEGT. The germline V and J ends were trimmed by 0 bases and 0 bases, with 6 bases remaining between them. The CDR3 sequence is 15 residues long. The CDR3: CASSEARVSGNTIYF. The CDR3 region has the DNA TGTGCCAGCAGTGAAGCGCGCGTCTCTGGAAACACCATATATTTT.

Of note for this clone: Other DNA sequences in the same sample also yield this CDR3. The J gene is TRBJ2-3, the V gene TRBV18; TRBD1 agrees at 8 bases. Germline lookup yields CDR1 KGHSH and CDR2 LQKENI. There are 15 residues in the CDR3. V gave up 3 bases and J gave up 4 bases; unmatched junction bases: 6. CDR3 sequence: CASSPGQGNADTQYF. DNA of the CDR3: TGTGCCAGCTCACCCGGACAGGGTAACGCAGATACGCAGTATTTT.

The chain is built from TRBV19 and TRBJ1-6; no definite D call. The CDR3 spans 14 residues. V lost 3 bases and J lost 5, with 8 bases in between. Germline loops: CDR1 LNHDA, CDR2 SQIVND (reference sequence). Written as DNA, the CDR3 is TGTGCCAGTAGTATTGGCCAGGATAATTCACCCCTCCACTTT. Translation gives CASSIGQDNSPLHF.

This sequence joins TRBV6-5 and TRBJ1-5; tentatively, D is TRBD1 (5 bases). Germline V gene sequence: CDR1 MNHEY, CDR2 SVGAGI. The CDR3 is 15 amino acids. The germline V and J ends were trimmed by 6 bases and 1 base, with 13 bases remaining between them. The chain's CDR3 is CASRRGGASNQPQHF. CDR3 nucleotide sequence: TGTGCCAGCAGAAGGGGCGGCGCGAGCAATCAGCCCCAGCATTTT.

The chain joins TRBV6-5 to TRBJ1-2, with D unclear. The V and J ends lost 6 bases and 4 bases respectively, with 15 bases between them. CDR1 MNHEY and CDR2 SVGAGI come from the germline V gene. The CDR3 has 14 amino acids. The CDR3 DNA reads TGTGCCAGCAGAAAGAGGACGGACTTCTATGGCTACACCTTC. This codes for CASRKRTDFYGYTF.

The chain joins TRBV6-5 to TRBJ2-1, with a tentative D call TRBD2 (5 bases). Germline values: CDR1 MNHEY, CDR2 SVGAGI. The CDR3 runs to 14 residues. V lost 5 bases and J 1 base, leaving 9 bases between the germline ends. The chain's CDR3 is CASSPGLSYNEQFF. The CDR3, as DNA: TGTGCCAGCAGTCCCGGACTGTCCTACAATGAGCAGTTCTTC.

This clone was seen once. This sequence joins TRBV13 and TRBJ1-3; 7 bases line up with TRBD1. Germline CDR1 and CDR2: PRHDT and FYEKMQ (reference sequence). There are 15 residues in the CDR3. Trimming took 6 bases from V and 2 from J; bases not matched to a gene: 7. The CDR3 bases are TGTGCCAGCAGTTCCTACAGGGGCACTGGAAACACCATATATTTT. This gives the protein CASSSYRGTGNTIYF.

The V call is TRBV19, the J call TRBJ2-1; maybe TRBD1 (6 bases). The V gene's germline CDR1 is LNHDA and CDR2 SQIVND (reference sequence). The V end lost 9 bases, the J end lost 8 bases, and 17 bases lay between the germline ends. The CDR3 has 13 amino acids. Here the CDR3 DNA reads TGTGCCAGACAACTACAGGGATCCGATGAGCAGTTCTTC. Translation: CARQLQGSDEQFF.

Concerning this clone itself: In the same sample, other DNA sequences code for this CDR3. DNA for the CDR3: TGTGCCAGCAGTTTTACAGGGAACACTGAAGCTTTCTTT. This gives the protein CASSFTGNTEAFF. The chain has TRBV27 and TRBJ1-1, with D tentatively TRBD1 (5 bases). The germline V and J ends were trimmed by 3 bases and 1 base, with 6 bases remaining between them. The CDR3 contains 13 residues. In germline, CDR1 is MNHEY, CDR2 SMNVEV (reference sequence).

This clone was observed a single time. The genes are TRBV9 and TRBJ2-7; TRBD2 matches 11 bases. Trimming took 3 bases from V and 1 from J; bases not matched to a gene: 0. Per germline, CDR1 SGDLS and CDR2 YYNGEE. The CDR3 loop spans 14 amino acids. This CDR3 is CASSGLAGSYEQYF. The CDR3 DNA is TGTGCCAGCAGCGGACTAGCGGGGTCCTACGAGCAGTACTTC. Supplemented by reference TRBV9 and TRBJ2-7, the full variable domain reads DSGVTQTPKHLITATGQRVTLRCSPRSGDLSVYWYQQSLDQGLQFLIQYYNGEERAKGNILERFSAQQFPDLHSELNLSSLELGDSALYFCASSGLAGSYEQYFGPGTRLTVT.

The chain combines TRBV30 with TRBJ2-5; no definite D call. The CDR3 loop spans 12 amino acids. CDR1 and CDR2 (germline): GTSNPN, SVGIG (reference sequence). V lost 3 bases, J lost 7 bases, and 12 bases lay in between. The DNA of the CDR3 is TGTGCCTGGAGGATACAAGAGGCGACCCAGTACTTC. As protein: CAWRIQEATQYF.

V and J are TRBV25-1 and TRBJ1-6; the D is unclear. This CDR3 has 14 residues. Trimming shortened V by 4 bases and J by 1 base, and 5 bases separated the two germline ends. Germline loops: CDR1 MGHDK, CDR2 SYGVNS. CDR3 sequence reads: CASSGGSYNSPLHF. CDR3 coding DNA: TGTGCCAGCAGTGGAGGGTCCTATAATTCACCCCTCCACTTT.

This sequence joins TRBV19 and TRBJ2-1; TRBD1 agrees at 8 bases. This CDR3 comprises 14 residues. Germline loops: CDR1 LNHDA, CDR2 SQIVND (reference sequence). V was pared by 7 bases and J by 8 bases, with 10 bases of the junction left unmatched. The DNA of the CDR3 is TGTGCCAGTAACGACAGGGGTGATTGGGATGAGCAGTTCTTC. Amino acids: CASNDRGDWDEQFF.

CDR3 protein: CASWGTPLYEQYF. CDR3 nucleotide sequence: TGTGCCAGTTGGGGGACACCTTTATACGAGCAGTACTTC. This chain joins TRBV6-5 and TRBJ2-7; weak D call: TRBD1 (6 bases). The CDR3 consists of 13 residues. The ends were cut back, 9 bases at V and 4 bases at J, with 16 bases in the middle. CDR1 is MNHEY, CDR2 SVGAGI, per germline.

This chain uses TRBV27 with TRBJ1-1, with D possibly being TRBD1 (5 bases). Germline V gene sequence: CDR1 MNHEY, CDR2 SMNVEV (reference sequence). V was pared by 4 bases and J by 5 bases, with 14 bases between. This CDR3 spans 14 amino acids. The CDR3 loop reads CASSWGGARTEAFF. In DNA form, the CDR3 reads TGTGCCAGCAGTTGGGGCGGGGCGCGGACTGAAGCTTTCTTT.

CDR3 DNA: TGTGCCAGCAGTGCGCCTGGGGACAGGGGATCAGATACGCAGTATTTT. This sequence encodes CASSAPGDRGSDTQYF. This chain joins TRBV27 and TRBJ2-3; TRBD1 matches at 10 bases. Germline CDR1 MNHEY, CDR2 SMNVEV (reference sequence). V shed 5 bases and J 4 bases; nucleotides not matched to a gene: 9. The CDR3 runs to 16 residues.

The genes are TRBV6-2 or TRBV6-3 and TRBJ1-1; TRBD1 might be the D (5 bases). Trimming pared 2 bases from V and 5 bases from J, leaving 21 bases between. The CDR3 sequence is 17 residues long. The germline gives CDR1 MNHEY, CDR2 SVGEGT. This chain's CDR3 is CASSYAVGRVSWTEAFF. CDR3 sequence (DNA): TGTGCCAGCAGTTACGCCGTGGGCAGGGTGAGTTGGACTGAAGCTTTCTTT.